The rows below give T cell receptor beta chains drawn from one sample of a study of cytomegalovirus exposure and HLA in healthy donors. The method was immunoSEQ multiplex PCR; TCRdb's version includes in-frame clones alone and lacks a portion of them. The profile shows 210,000 or so clones, 88% of them singletons. The specimen was PBMCs. The receptors originated from a woman in her late teens or twenties in good health and CMV-seronegative. Both conserved end residues are trimmed from each CDR3. Each record gives: J gene, V gene, CDR3 protein.

J gene: TRBJ1-2
V gene: TRBV28
CDR3 protein: ASSPSLYGYT

J gene: TRBJ1-2
V gene: TRBV29-1
CDR3 protein: SVLRGGLNYGYT

J gene: TRBJ2-7
V gene: TRBV5-1
CDR3 protein: ASSPLILAGVDEQY

J gene: TRBJ2-3
V gene: TRBV5-6
CDR3 protein: ASNGGTITDTQY

J gene: TRBJ2-7
V gene: TRBV10-3
CDR3 protein: AIADRVDSYEQY

J gene: TRBJ2-1
V gene: TRBV5-1
CDR3 protein: ASSADISSYNEQF

J gene: TRBJ2-2
V gene: TRBV2
CDR3 protein: ASSVAGDTGELF

J gene: TRBJ1-5
V gene: TRBV28
CDR3 protein: ASSPNGQTSNQPQH

J gene: TRBJ2-1
V gene: TRBV5-1
CDR3 protein: ASSLGTSGTSEQF

J gene: TRBJ2-1
V gene: TRBV7-3
CDR3 protein: ASSSGTYNEQF

J gene: TRBJ1-2
V gene: TRBV28
CDR3 protein: ASSLPGYGYT

J gene: TRBJ1-1
V gene: TRBV7-6
CDR3 protein: ASSLGQDREAF

J gene: TRBJ1-2
V gene: TRBV5-1
CDR3 protein: ASSPDRGEYGYT

J gene: TRBJ2-7
V gene: TRBV5-6
CDR3 protein: ASSRGEGENEQY

J gene: TRBJ2-7
V gene: TRBV4-2
CDR3 protein: ASSPHIGLVGQY